This TCR beta chain is drawn from a study of blood T cell repertoires in COVID-19 (TCRdb year 2020). For context, the study as a whole: The collaborator samples originated in the United States, Italy and Spain and spanned the acute and convalescent phases of COVID-19. HLA class I and class II types, where available, came from metadata supplied by the sample provider rather than from assay-based typing. A freely available public database, intended as a resource for researchers studying the immune response to SARS-CoV-2, is where the repertoires were released. Samples came from the ongoing ImmuneRACE study (first 160 participants) plus 1,254 subjects from 6 global collaborators. Nearly every sample came with metadata listing a de-identified subject ID, COVID-19 status, age in years and sex. The prospective study material was composed of cDNA or gDNA derived from T cells, B-cell-depleted T cells, or PBMCs. Subjects who had been exposed to COVID-19, were actively infected with it, or had recovered from it provided the deeply sampled blood TCRbeta repertoires that made up the dataset.

Results the study describes overall, beyond this receptor: The amount of clinical and demographic metadata varied by source and participant and was provided uncurated.

V was cut back by 8 bases and J by 7 bases, leaving a gap of 18 bases between them. Taken from cysteine to phenylalanine, the CDR3 has 13 residues. Only CDR3 DNA remains: 39 bases, in frame from the first base. The germline V gene supplies CDR1 MNHEY and CDR2 SVGAGI. Participants in the prospective study were aged about 18 to 95 years, lived in about two dozen United States geographic areas, and enrolled through a virtual design. Cohort assignment in the prospective study relied on participant-reported clinical history from a screening survey and a study questionnaire. Recovered participants in ImmuneRACE Cohort 3 were defined by two consecutive negative NP/OP PCR tests, clearance by a healthcare professional, or resolution of symptoms. Each participant in the prospective study had whole blood, serum and a nasopharyngeal or oropharyngeal swab collected by mobile phlebotomists. Over a 2-month period, participants in the prospective study had the option of providing additional blood draws and questionnaires. Before DNA extraction, blood samples from the prospective study were shipped at room temperature or frozen.

For this clone: It lacks a known antigen. There are no base qualities to consult, and no much larger clone falls within one base.

TCRbeta CDR3 regions were amplified from genomic DNA by means of the immunoSEQ Assay, a bias-controlled multiplex PCR. On the study's bioinformatics: The number of nucleated cells in each sample was estimated by amplification of reference gene primers within the assay. Sequence reads were collapsed and filtered to measure the absolute abundance of every unique TCRbeta CDR3 rearrangement. For each sample, productive Simpson clonality was calculated as the square root of Simpson's diversity index over productive rearrangements. TCRdb carries this immuneACCESS record with in-frame sequences only. Its versions omit some clonotypes, under half of them owing to an unresolved V gene in the studies checked, with the rest unexplained. V and J calls and clone size are as listed in that table; D and trimming were resolved from the DNA. For this sample there are about 200,000 clones; around 90% appear just once. The biggest ten clones account for 7.5% to 10% of the sample.

Input material: PBMCs or T cells enriched from blood (not recorded which). Rearrangement joined TRBV6-5 to TRBJ2-7, with a tentative D gene TRBD1 over 6 matching bases. This clonotype was obtained from a woman aged 18-29 years who had recovered from COVID-19. The DNA is TGTGCCAGCCCCTCGCAGGGGTTGGGGGAGCAGTACTTC. Translated, this is CASPSQGLGEQYF.